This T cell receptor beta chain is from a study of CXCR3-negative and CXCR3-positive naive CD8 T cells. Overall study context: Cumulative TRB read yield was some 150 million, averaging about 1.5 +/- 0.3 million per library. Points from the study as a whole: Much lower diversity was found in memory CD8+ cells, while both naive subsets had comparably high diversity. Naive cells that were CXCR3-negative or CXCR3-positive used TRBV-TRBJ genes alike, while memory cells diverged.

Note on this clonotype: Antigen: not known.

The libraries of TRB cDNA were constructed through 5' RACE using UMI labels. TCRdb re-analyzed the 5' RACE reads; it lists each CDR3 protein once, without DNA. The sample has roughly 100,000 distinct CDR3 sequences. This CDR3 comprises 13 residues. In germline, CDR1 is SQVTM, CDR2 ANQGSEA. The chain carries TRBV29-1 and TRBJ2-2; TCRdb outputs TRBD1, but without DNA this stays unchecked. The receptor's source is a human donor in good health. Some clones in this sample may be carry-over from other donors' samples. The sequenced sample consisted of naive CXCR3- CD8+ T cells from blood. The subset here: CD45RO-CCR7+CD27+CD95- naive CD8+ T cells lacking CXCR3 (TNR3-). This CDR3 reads CSVFGGFPGELFF.